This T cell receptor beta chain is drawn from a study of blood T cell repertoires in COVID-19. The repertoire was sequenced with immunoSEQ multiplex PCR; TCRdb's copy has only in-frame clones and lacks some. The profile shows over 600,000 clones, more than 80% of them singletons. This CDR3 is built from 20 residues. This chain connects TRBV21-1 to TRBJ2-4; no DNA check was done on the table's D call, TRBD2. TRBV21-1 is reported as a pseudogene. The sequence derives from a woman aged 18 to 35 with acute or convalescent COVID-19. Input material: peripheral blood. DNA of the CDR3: TGTGCCAGCAGCAAAGGGAAGGTAATAGCGGGGGGCCCCTCCAAAAACATTCAGTACTTC. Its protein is CASSKGKVIAGGPSKNIQYF.